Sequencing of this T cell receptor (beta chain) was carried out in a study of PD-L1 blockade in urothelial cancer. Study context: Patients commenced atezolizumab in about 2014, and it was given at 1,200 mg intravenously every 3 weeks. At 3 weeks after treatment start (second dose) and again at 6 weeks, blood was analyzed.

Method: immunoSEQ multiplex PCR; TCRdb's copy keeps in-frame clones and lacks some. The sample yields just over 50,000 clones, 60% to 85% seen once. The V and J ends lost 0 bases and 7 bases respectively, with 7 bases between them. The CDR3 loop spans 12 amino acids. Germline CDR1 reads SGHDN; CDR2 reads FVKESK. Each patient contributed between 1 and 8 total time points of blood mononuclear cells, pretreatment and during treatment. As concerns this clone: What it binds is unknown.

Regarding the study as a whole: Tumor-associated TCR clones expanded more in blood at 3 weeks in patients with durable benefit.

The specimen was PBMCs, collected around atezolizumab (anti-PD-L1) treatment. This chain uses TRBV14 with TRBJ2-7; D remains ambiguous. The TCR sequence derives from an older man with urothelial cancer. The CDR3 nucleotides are TGTGCCAGCAGCCAAGAATCTAGGGAGCAGTACTTC. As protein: CASSQESREQYF.